There are many counts of the clone carrying this T cell receptor (beta chain). Antigen specificity is unknown. The record originates from a study of identical twins. General study points: Carriage of fewer insertions was seen in abundant cord blood beta clonotypes, whereas memory repertoires showed none. The study reached conclusions through statistical analysis that was cross-sectional, not following the same donors.

Trimming pared 1 base from V and 1 base from J, leaving 11 bases between. The CDR3 consists of 17 residues. Germline V CDR1 and CDR2: SEHNR, FQNEAQ (reference sequence). The cDNA had a unique molecular identifier and a template-switch universal primer site. TCRdb called the 5' RACE reads again in MiXCR, with one record for every CDR3 protein. The sample lists 640,000 or so distinct CDR3 sequences; 5.5% to 7.5% were seen once. The sequencing sample was made of naive T cells sorted from blood. The TCR was taken from a man younger than 30 in good health. The rearrangement links TRBV7-9 to TRBJ2-6; no clear D gene. The CDR3 DNA is TGTGCCAGCAGCTTAGTCCCAGGTTTGTCTGGGGCCAACGTCCTGACTTTC. It codes for CASSLVPGLSGANVLTF.